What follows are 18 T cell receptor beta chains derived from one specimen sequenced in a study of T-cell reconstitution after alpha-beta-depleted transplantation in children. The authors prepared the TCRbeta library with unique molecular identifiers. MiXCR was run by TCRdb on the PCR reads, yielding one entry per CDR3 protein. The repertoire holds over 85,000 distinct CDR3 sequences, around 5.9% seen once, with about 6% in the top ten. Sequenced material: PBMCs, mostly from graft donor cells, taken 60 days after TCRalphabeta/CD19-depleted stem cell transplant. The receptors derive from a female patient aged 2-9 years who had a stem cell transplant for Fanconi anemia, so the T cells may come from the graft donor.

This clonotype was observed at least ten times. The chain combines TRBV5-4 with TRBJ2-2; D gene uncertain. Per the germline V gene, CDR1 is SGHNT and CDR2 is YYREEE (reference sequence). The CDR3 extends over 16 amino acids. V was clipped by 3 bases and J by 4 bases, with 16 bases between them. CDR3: CASSSWPEPSTGELFF. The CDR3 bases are TGTGCCAGCAGCTCGTGGCCGGAACCTTCCACCGGGGAGCTGTTTTTT.

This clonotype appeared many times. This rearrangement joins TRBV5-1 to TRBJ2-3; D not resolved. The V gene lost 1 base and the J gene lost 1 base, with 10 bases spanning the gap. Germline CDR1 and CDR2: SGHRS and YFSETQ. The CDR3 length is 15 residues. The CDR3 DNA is TGCGCCAGCAGCTTGTTTGTCAGCGGCACAGATACGCAGTATTTT. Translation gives CASSLFVSGTDTQYF.

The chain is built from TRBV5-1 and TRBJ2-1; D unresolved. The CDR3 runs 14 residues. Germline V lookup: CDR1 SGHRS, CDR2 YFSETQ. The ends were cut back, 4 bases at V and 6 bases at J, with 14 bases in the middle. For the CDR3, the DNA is TGCGCCAGCAGCCTGGCCCGGGCGTCCAATGAGCAGTTCTTC. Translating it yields CASSLARASNEQFF. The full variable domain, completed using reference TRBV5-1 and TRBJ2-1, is KAGVTQTPRYLIKTRGQQVTLSCSPISGHRSVSWYQQTPGQGLQFLFEYFSETQRNKGNFPGRFSGRQFSNSRSEMNVSTLELGDSALYLCASSLARASNEQFFGPGTRLTVL.

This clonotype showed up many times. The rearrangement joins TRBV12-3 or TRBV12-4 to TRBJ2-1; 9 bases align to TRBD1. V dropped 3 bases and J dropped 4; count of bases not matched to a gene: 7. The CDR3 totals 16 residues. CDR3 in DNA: TGTGCCAGCAGTTTGCCGGGACAGGGTGTTTACAATGAGCAGTTCTTC. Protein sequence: CASSLPGQGVYNEQFF.

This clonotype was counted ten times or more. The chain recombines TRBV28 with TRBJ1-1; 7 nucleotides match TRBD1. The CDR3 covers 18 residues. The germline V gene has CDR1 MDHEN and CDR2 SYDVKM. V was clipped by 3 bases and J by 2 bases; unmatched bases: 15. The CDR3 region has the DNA TGTGCCAGCAGTTTTAGGATGGCCGCAACAGGGGTAAACACTGAAGCTTTCTTT. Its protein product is CASSFRMAATGVNTEAFF.

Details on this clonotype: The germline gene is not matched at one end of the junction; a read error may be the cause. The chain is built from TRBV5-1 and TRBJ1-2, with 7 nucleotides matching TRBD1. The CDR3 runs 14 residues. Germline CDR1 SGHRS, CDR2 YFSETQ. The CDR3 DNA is TGCGCCAGCAGCCGGGACAGAAGAAGCTATAGCTACACCTTC. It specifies CASSRDRRSYSYTF.

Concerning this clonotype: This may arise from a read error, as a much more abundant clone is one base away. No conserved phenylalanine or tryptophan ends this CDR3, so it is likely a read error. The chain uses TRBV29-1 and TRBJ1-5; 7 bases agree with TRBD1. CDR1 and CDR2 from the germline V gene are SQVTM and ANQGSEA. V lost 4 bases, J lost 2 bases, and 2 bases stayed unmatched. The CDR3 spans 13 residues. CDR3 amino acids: CSVVDRGNQPQHC. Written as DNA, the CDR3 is TGCAGCGTTGTAGACAGGGGCAATCAGCCCCAGCATTGT.

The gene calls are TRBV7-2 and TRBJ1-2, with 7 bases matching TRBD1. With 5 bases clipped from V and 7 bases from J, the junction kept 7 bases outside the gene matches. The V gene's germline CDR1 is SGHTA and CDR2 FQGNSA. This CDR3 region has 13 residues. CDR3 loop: CASSRDRVGGYTF. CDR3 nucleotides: TGTGCCAGCAGCCGCGACAGGGTGGGTGGCTACACCTTC.

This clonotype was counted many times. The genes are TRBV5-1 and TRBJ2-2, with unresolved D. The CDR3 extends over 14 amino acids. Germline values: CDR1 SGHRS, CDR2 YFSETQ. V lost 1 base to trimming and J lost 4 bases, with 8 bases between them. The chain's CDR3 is CASSLSPTTGELFF. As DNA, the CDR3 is TGCGCCAGCAGCTTGTCCCCAACCACCGGGGAGCTGTTTTTT. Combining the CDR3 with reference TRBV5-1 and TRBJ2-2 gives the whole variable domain KAGVTQTPRYLIKTRGQQVTLSCSPISGHRSVSWYQQTPGQGLQFLFEYFSETQRNKGNFPGRFSGRQFSNSRSEMNVSTLELGDSALYLCASSLSPTTGELFFGEGSRLTVL.

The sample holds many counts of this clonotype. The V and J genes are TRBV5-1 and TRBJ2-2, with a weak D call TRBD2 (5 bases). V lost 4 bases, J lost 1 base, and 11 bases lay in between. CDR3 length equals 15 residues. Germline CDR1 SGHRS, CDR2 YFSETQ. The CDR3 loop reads CASSPVRENTGELFF. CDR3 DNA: TGCGCCAGCAGCCCCGTCCGGGAGAACACCGGGGAGCTGTTTTTT.

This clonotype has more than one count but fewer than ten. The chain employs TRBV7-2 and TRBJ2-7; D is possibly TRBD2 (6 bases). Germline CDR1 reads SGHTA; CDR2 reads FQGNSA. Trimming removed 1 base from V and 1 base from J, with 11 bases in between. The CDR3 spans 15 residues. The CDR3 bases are TGTGCCAGCAGCTTAGAGGGAGGCCTATCCTACGAGCAGTACTTC. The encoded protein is CASSLEGGLSYEQYF.

DNA for the CDR3: TGTGCCAGCAGTTTTACGGGGGCCGGGGGGGGGAACACTGAAGCTTTCTTT. This encodes CASSFTGAGGGNTEAFF. V and J are TRBV28 and TRBJ1-1; possible D gene TRBD1, 6 bases. Trimming stripped 3 bases from V and 1 base from J, with 18 bases between. The CDR3 has 17 amino acids. The germline gives CDR1 MDHEN, CDR2 SYDVKM.

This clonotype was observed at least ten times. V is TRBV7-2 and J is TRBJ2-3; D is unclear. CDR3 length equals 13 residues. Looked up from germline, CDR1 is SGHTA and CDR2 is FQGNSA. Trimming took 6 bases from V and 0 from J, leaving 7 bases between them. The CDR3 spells CASRLTSTDTQYF. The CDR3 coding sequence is TGTGCCAGCAGACTGACTAGCACAGATACGCAGTATTTT.

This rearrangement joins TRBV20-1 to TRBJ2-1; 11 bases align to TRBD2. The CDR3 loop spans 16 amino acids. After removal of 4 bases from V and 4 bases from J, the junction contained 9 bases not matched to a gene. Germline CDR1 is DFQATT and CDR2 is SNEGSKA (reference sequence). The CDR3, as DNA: TGCAGTGCTACTCACCGACTAGCGGGGTCGTACAATGAGCAGTTCTTC. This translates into CSATHRLAGSYNEQFF.

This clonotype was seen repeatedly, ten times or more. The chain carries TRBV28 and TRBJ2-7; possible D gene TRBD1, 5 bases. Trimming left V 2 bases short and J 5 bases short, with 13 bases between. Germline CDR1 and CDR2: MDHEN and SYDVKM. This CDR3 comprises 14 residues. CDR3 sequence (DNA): TGTGCCAGCAGTTTAAGGTGGGGCGCGGACGAGCAGTACTTC. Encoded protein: CASSLRWGADEQYF.

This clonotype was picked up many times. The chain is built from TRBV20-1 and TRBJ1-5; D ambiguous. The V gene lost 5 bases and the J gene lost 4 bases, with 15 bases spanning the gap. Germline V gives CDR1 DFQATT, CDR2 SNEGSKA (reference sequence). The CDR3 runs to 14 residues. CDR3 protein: CSAGRLERNQPQHF. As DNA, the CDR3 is TGCAGTGCTGGAAGACTTGAACGAAATCAGCCCCAGCATTTT.

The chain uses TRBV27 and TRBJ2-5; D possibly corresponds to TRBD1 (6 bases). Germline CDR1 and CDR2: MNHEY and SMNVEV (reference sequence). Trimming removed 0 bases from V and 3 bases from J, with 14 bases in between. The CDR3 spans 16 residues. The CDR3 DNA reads TGTGCCAGCAGTTTATCGCCCGGGACATCGAAAGAGACCCAGTACTTC. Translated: CASSLSPGTSKETQYF.

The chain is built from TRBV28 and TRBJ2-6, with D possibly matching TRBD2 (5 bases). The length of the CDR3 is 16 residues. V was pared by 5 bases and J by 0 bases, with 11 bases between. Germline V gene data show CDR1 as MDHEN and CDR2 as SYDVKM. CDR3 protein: CASSISGRSGANVLTF. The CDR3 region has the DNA TGTGCCAGCAGTATCAGCGGCCGCTCTGGGGCCAACGTCCTGACTTTC.